Listed here are 7 T cell receptor beta chains from one sample, sequenced in a study of regulatory T cells in long-lasting Graves disease. As for time point: persistent/refractory GD, antithyroid drugs over 5 years with positive TRAb. Generation of the TCR library employed RNA extracted from PBMCs. TCR beta libraries were built with iRepertoire HTBI primers and Arm-PCR of CDR3 regions. TCRdb ran MiXCR on the multiplex PCR reads and lists one entry per CDR3 protein. This table has approximately 470,000 distinct CDR3 sequences, less than 25% appearing once. The starting material was peripheral blood mononuclear cells (PBMCs), obtained when the disease was refractory, from a patient treated with antithyroid drugs. These receptors all come from a female donor with Graves disease.

The rearrangement links TRBV6-1 to TRBJ1-1, with 9 bases lining up with TRBD1. CDR1 and CDR2 from the germline V gene are MNHNS and SASEGT. The CDR3 consists of 13 residues. With V trimmed by 4 bases and J by 8 bases, 5 bases remained unmatched. Written as DNA, the CDR3 is TGTGCCAGCAGTGCAACAGGGGGCTGGGAAGCTTTCTTT. Its translation: CASSATGGWEAFF.

Ten or more counts support this clonotype. This rearrangement joins TRBV5-1 to TRBJ1-1; D ambiguous. V was cut by 4 bases and J by 4 bases, with 17 bases left in between. CDR1 is SGHRS and CDR2 is YFSETQ in the germline V gene. The CDR3 runs to 15 residues. CDR3 sequence reads: CASSARPAGSTEAFF. For the CDR3, the DNA is TGCGCCAGCAGCGCAAGACCCGCAGGTTCCACTGAAGCTTTCTTT.

The chain joins TRBV28 to TRBJ2-6; D unclear. This CDR3 spans 16 amino acids. Trimming took off 3 bases at V and 0 bases at J, with 9 bases between the two ends. The germline CDR1 and CDR2 sequences are MDHEN and SYDVKM. CDR3 residues: CASSFYGHSGANVLTF. The CDR3 bases are TGTGCCAGCAGTTTTTACGGTCACTCTGGGGCCAACGTCCTGACTTTC.

In its sample, this clonotype was seen once. The junction departs from germline at one end; a sequencing error may be responsible. The chain is built from TRBV5-5 and TRBJ1-6, with D maybe TRBD1 (5 bases). Germline lookup yields CDR1 SGHKS and CDR2 YYEKEE (reference sequence). CDR3 length: 16 residues. The CDR3 region is CASSILAGRQNSPPHF. The CDR3 DNA is TGTGCCAGCAGCATATTAGCGGGACGGCAAAATTCACCCCCCCACTTT.

This clonotype was detected many times. The chain joins TRBV2 to TRBJ2-7; no reliable D call. CDR3 length: 12 residues. V shed 6 bases and J shed 2 bases, with 8 bases lying between them. Germline CDR1 SNHLY, CDR2 FYNNEI. CDR3 region: CASRPSTYEQYF. The CDR3 coding sequence is TGTGCCAGCAGGCCATCGACCTACGAGCAGTACTTC.

In its sample, this clonotype was seen a few times. The chain is built from TRBV6-1 and TRBJ2-7; D gene ambiguous. CDR1 is MNHNS and CDR2 is SASEGT in the germline V gene. V shed 6 bases and J shed 0 bases, with 9 bases lying between them. The CDR3 is 13 residues long. In DNA, the CDR3 is TGTGCCAGCAGCCACACCAACTCCTACGAGCAGTACTTC. Translating it yields CASSHTNSYEQYF.

This clonotype has only a few counts. V and J are TRBV5-1 and TRBJ2-2; D call uncertain. V was trimmed by 4 bases and J by 6 bases, leaving 16 bases between them. Germline CDR1 SGHRS, CDR2 YFSETQ. This CDR3 has 15 amino acids. The CDR3 here is CASSHTGRNAGELFF. In DNA form, the CDR3 reads TGCGCCAGCAGCCATACGGGCCGAAACGCCGGGGAGCTGTTTTTT.